Listed here are 7 T cell receptor beta chains from one sample, sequenced in a study of CD8 T cell repertoires and HIV-1 epitope variants. Data came from immunoSEQ multiplex PCR; TCRdb stores just in-frame clones and leaves some out. The table records thousands of clones, approximately 71% of them present only once. These receptors are not linked to any known antigen. Sequenced material: cultured CD8+ T cells derived from PBMCs. The receptors derive from a male donor with HIV.

This chain links TRBV19 with TRBJ1-5; TRBD1 is a possible D gene (5 bases). This CDR3 is 16 amino acids long. V shed 0 bases and J shed 4 bases, with 13 bases lying between them. Germline V gives CDR1 LNHDA, CDR2 SQIVND (reference sequence). CDR3 residues: CASSIEEGEVNQPQHF. DNA for the CDR3: TGTGCCAGTAGTATAGAGGAAGGGGAGGTTAATCAGCCCCAGCATTTT.

The gene calls are TRBV13 and TRBJ2-1; D possibly uses TRBD1 or TRBD2 (5 bases each). Per germline, CDR1 PRHDT and CDR2 FYEKMQ (reference sequence). The germline V and J ends were trimmed by 3 bases and 7 bases, with 19 bases remaining between them. This CDR3 spans 16 amino acids. The CDR3 loop reads CASSFWGSAVENEQFF. The DNA of the CDR3 is TGTGCCAGCAGCTTTTGGGGGAGCGCTGTTGAAAATGAGCAGTTCTTC.

The chain couples TRBV19 to TRBJ2-2, with 15 bases fitting TRBD2. There are 15 residues in the CDR3. The V gene end was trimmed by 7 bases and the J gene end by 7 bases; junction bases not matched to a gene: 4. Germline assignment: CDR1 LNHDA and CDR2 SQIVND (reference sequence). This CDR3 reads CASTGLAGGSGELFF. The DNA of the CDR3 is TGTGCCAGTACGGGACTAGCGGGAGGCAGCGGGGAGCTGTTTTTT.

This rearrangement joins TRBV6-1 to TRBJ2-7; D ambiguous. This CDR3 is 16 amino acids long. Germline V gene lookup returns CDR1 MNHNS and CDR2 SASEGT. Trimming cost V 0 bases and J 2 bases, with 14 bases left between them. The CDR3 loop is CASSEAHHFGPYEQYF. CDR3 DNA: TGTGCCAGCAGTGAAGCTCATCACTTTGGTCCCTACGAGCAGTACTTC.

The gene calls are TRBV4-3 and TRBJ1-2; no reliable D call. The V gene lost 0 bases and the J gene lost 2 bases, with 4 bases spanning the gap. The CDR3 extends over 13 amino acids. From germline, CDR1 is LGHNA and CDR2 YSLEER. The CDR3 loop is CASSQEENYGYTF. CDR3 in DNA: TGCGCCAGCAGCCAAGAGGAGAACTATGGCTACACCTTC.

The chain carries TRBV4-1 and TRBJ2-1; tentative D call: TRBD1 (6 bases). Germline CDR1 MGHRA, CDR2 YSYEKL. With 4 bases removed from V and 1 base from J, the gap between germline ends came to 11 bases. CDR3 length equals 15 residues. DNA for the CDR3: TGCGCCAGCAGCCGCTCTCAGGGGTCCTACAATGAGCAGTTCTTC. Protein sequence: CASSRSQGSYNEQFF.

The chain uses TRBV7-9 and TRBJ1-3; D call uncertain. V gave up 5 bases and J gave up 2 bases, with 10 bases separating them. Germline CDR1 reads SEHNR; CDR2 reads FQNEAQ (reference sequence). This CDR3 spans 14 amino acids. The CDR3 bases are TGTGCCAGCAGCCCGAGTCAGCCTGGAAACACCATATATTTT. This gives the protein CASSPSQPGNTIYF.